The 21 T cell receptor beta chains below were found in one sample sequenced in a study of blood T cell repertoires in COVID-19. Using immunoSEQ multiplex PCR, the repertoire was profiled, and TCRdb retains in-frame clones only, with some absent. Seen here are approximately 210,000 clones, around 75% observed once, and the top ten hold 4.5% to 5.5%. The specimen sequenced was peripheral blood. Receptor source: a human donor in a cohort sampled during active COVID-19.

The chain is built from TRBV12-3 or TRBV12-4 and TRBJ1-5; D not certain. Deletions cut 2 bases from V and 4 bases from J, with 3 bases between. CDR3 length: 12 amino acids. Written as DNA, the CDR3 is TGTGCCAGCAGTTTACTTAATCAGCCCCAGCATTTT. Translating gives CASSLLNQPQHF.

The chain has TRBV7-2 and TRBJ2-3; D is possibly TRBD1 (5 bases). The CDR3 spans 16 residues. Germline assignment: CDR1 SGHTA and CDR2 FQGNSA. The ends were cut back, 1 base at V and 4 bases at J, with 15 bases in the middle. Written as DNA, the CDR3 is TGTGCCAGCAGCTTAGAGATCCAGGGTGGGGCAGATACGCAGTATTTT. This sequence encodes CASSLEIQGGADTQYF.

The rearrangement uses TRBV7-8 and TRBJ1-2; possible D gene TRBD1, 6 bases. V was pared by 1 base and J by 6 bases, with 15 bases between. The CDR3 length is 15 residues. Germline V gene data show CDR1 as SGHVS and CDR2 as FQNEAQ. As DNA, the CDR3 is TGTGCCAGCAGCTTAGAACAGGGCGGTAGTAATGGCTACACCTTC. It specifies CASSLEQGGSNGYTF.

The chain combines TRBV28 with TRBJ2-4; 12 bases align to TRBD1. Germline-derived CDR1 and CDR2 are MDHEN and SYDVKM. The CDR3 is 16 amino acids. After removal of 3 bases from V and 2 bases from J, the junction contained 2 bases not matched to a gene. CDR3 amino acids: CASSFGDRGPKNIQYF. The CDR3 region has the DNA TGTGCCAGCAGTTTTGGGGACAGGGGGCCCAAAAACATTCAGTACTTC.

The rearrangement links TRBV2 to TRBJ1-2; perhaps TRBD1 as D (6 bases). Germline-derived CDR1 and CDR2 are SNHLY and FYNNEI. V lost 8 bases and J lost 4, with 20 bases in between. The CDR3 totals 15 residues. CDR3 amino acids: CASRPLGGWGYGYTF. CDR3 coding DNA: TGTGCCAGCCGACCACTTGGGGGCTGGGGCTATGGCTACACCTTC.

In this sample, this clone is medium-sized. Here the CDR3 reads CASSLLDSNYEQYF. CDR3 coding DNA: TGTGCCAGCAGTTTACTAGACAGCAACTACGAGCAGTACTTC. J is TRBJ2-7 and V is TRBV28; D is possibly TRBD1 (5 bases). Trimming cost V 2 bases and J 3 bases, with 11 bases left between them. This CDR3 comprises 14 residues. Germline V gene sequence: CDR1 MDHEN, CDR2 SYDVKM.

This clone was detected only once. The rearrangement joins TRBV5-1 to TRBJ2-2, with 11 bases aligning to TRBD2. Germline values: CDR1 SGHRS, CDR2 YFSETQ. Trimming removed 3 bases from V and 0 bases from J; junction bases left unmatched: 1. CDR3 length: 16 amino acids. The CDR3 loop is CASSWTSGPNTGELFF. In DNA form, the CDR3 reads TGCGCCAGCAGCTGGACTAGCGGGCCGAACACCGGGGAGCTGTTTTTT.

The chain recombines TRBV5-6 with TRBJ2-1; 8 bases line up with TRBD1. This CDR3 region has 16 residues. The ends lost 2 bases at V and 5 bases at J; junction bases unmatched: 9. The germline gives CDR1 SGHDT, CDR2 YYEEEE. CDR3 nucleotide sequence: TGTGCCAGCAGCTTTAGGACGGGACAGGCAAACAATGAGCAGTTCTTC. As protein: CASSFRTGQANNEQFF.

This clone was picked up one time. The chain recombines TRBV7-9 with TRBJ2-3; D is unresolved. The CDR3 is 15 residues long. Per the germline V gene, CDR1 is SEHNR and CDR2 is FQNEAQ (reference sequence). Trimming shortened V by 5 bases and J by 0 bases, and 12 bases separated the two germline ends. DNA for the CDR3: TGTGCCAGCAGCCTACCACTTATTAGCACAGATACGCAGTATTTT. Translation gives CASSLPLISTDTQYF.

The V gene is TRBV10-3, the J gene TRBJ1-1; 11 bases line up with TRBD1. The CDR3 is 13 residues long. Per the germline V gene, CDR1 is ENHRY and CDR2 is SYGVKD. V trimming: 6 bases; J trimming: 6 bases; junction bases outside the gene matches: 3. The CDR3 DNA reads as TGTGCCATCAGAGGACAGGGGGCCTCTGAAGCTTTCTTT. Encoded protein: CAIRGQGASEAFF.

This clone has more than one count but fewer than ten. This CDR3 reads CASSISGTSGSYEQYF. In DNA, the CDR3 is TGTGCCAGCAGCATATCCGGGACTAGCGGCTCCTACGAGCAGTACTTC. The chain combines TRBV27 with TRBJ2-7; 11 bases agree with TRBD2. Germline assignment: CDR1 MNHEY and CDR2 SMNVEV (reference sequence). The CDR3 loop spans 16 amino acids. The V gene end was trimmed by 6 bases and the J gene end by 0 bases; junction bases not matched to a gene: 7.

The rearrangement links TRBV19 to TRBJ2-7, with 9 nucleotides matching TRBD1. The CDR3 is 14 residues long. The ends lost 4 bases at V and 0 bases at J; junction bases unmatched: 1. Per the germline V gene, CDR1 is LNHDA and CDR2 is SQIVND (reference sequence). CDR3: CASSKGQGSYEQYF. CDR3 bases: TGTGCCAGTAGTAAGGGACAGGGCTCCTACGAGCAGTACTTC.

The V and J genes are TRBV28 and TRBJ2-5; a possible D gene is TRBD2 (7 bases). Trimming pared 3 bases from V and 6 bases from J, leaving 11 bases between. The CDR3 extends over 13 amino acids. From germline, CDR1 is MDHEN and CDR2 SYDVKM. DNA for the CDR3: TGTGCCAGCAGTTTGGCGGGGGCACAGACCCAGTACTTC. Residues: CASSLAGAQTQYF.

The chain combines TRBV29-1 with TRBJ2-7, with D possibly being TRBD1 (6 bases). This CDR3 contains 13 residues. V gave up 6 bases and J gave up 2 bases, with 14 bases separating them. CDR1 is SQVTM, CDR2 ANQGSEA, per germline. The chain's CDR3 is CSVEKQGTYEQYF. CDR3 DNA: TGCAGCGTAGAAAAACAGGGTACCTACGAGCAGTACTTC.

The chain uses TRBV29-1 and TRBJ1-1; D is possibly TRBD1 (5 bases). Between the trimmed V and J ends, which lost 4 bases and 3 bases, there was a span of 12 bases. The CDR3 is made up of 13 amino acids. From germline, CDR1 is SQVTM and CDR2 ANQGSEA. In nucleotides, the CDR3 is TGCAGCGTTGGGAGAGGAGGGGACACTGAAGCTTTCTTT. This sequence encodes CSVGRGGDTEAFF.

This clone turned up a few times. The chain carries TRBV7-2 and TRBJ1-1, with no clear D. Germline V gives CDR1 SGHTA, CDR2 FQGNSA. There are 12 residues in the CDR3. V was cut by 6 bases and J by 4 bases, with 9 bases left in between. CDR3 loop: CASSPGRTEAFF. The CDR3 DNA reads TGTGCCAGCAGTCCAGGCCGCACTGAAGCTTTCTTT.

This clone was detected a few times. The gene calls are TRBV2 and TRBJ1-1, with 7 bases aligning to TRBD1. V dropped 4 bases and J dropped 1; count of bases not matched to a gene: 3. Germline lookup yields CDR1 SNHLY and CDR2 FYNNEI. The CDR3 totals 14 residues. The CDR3 DNA follows: TGTGCCAGCAGTGTTTGGGACAGGAACACTGAAGCTTTCTTT. Its protein is CASSVWDRNTEAFF. The variable domain in full, with the rest retrieved from reference TRBV2 and TRBJ1-1, is EPEVTQTPSHQVTQMGQEVILRCVPISNHLYFYWYRQILGQKVEFLVSFYNNEISEKSEIFDDQFSVERPDGSNFTLKIRSTKLEDSAMYFCASSVWDRNTEAFFGQGTRLTVV.

In DNA form, the CDR3 reads TGTGCCAGCAGCGGGACAGGGGTTGACGAGCAGTACTTC. Translating gives CASSGTGVDEQYF. V usage is TRBV7-8 and J usage is TRBJ2-7; 10 bases fit TRBD1. Germline V gives CDR1 SGHVS, CDR2 FQNEAQ. The CDR3 covers 13 residues. V lost 5 bases, J lost 5 bases, and 3 bases stayed unmatched.

This clone has more than one count but fewer than ten. The chain is built from TRBV6-6 and TRBJ2-7, with D possibly being TRBD2 (5 bases). The V gene's germline CDR1 is MNHNY and CDR2 SVGAGI (reference sequence). Between the trimmed V and J ends, which lost 6 bases and 11 bases, there was a span of 11 bases. The CDR3 runs to 10 residues. This CDR3 is CASRRRAEYF. The DNA for the CDR3 is TGTGCCAGCAGACGCCGAGCGGAGTACTTC.

The chain is built from TRBV6-1 and TRBJ1-2; a weak D match, TRBD1 (5 bases). Germline CDR1 is MNHNS and CDR2 is SASEGT. Trimming stripped 1 base from V and 7 bases from J, with 10 bases between. This CDR3 contains 13 residues. CDR3 bases: TGTGCCAGCAGTGAAGACAGGTTCAGTGGCTACACCTTC. This translates into CASSEDRFSGYTF.

The chain employs TRBV4-3 and TRBJ2-5, with D tentatively TRBD1 (5 bases). The CDR3 covers 15 residues. CDR1 and CDR2 (germline): LGHNA, YSLEER. V was cut by 0 bases and J by 4 bases, with 12 bases left in between. The CDR3 protein is CASSQDFDSPETQYF. The CDR3 region has the DNA TGCGCCAGCAGCCAAGATTTTGACAGCCCAGAGACCCAGTACTTC.